This T cell receptor beta chain was found in a study of blood T cell repertoires in COVID-19. Symptom resolution, clearance, or two negative PCRs marked donors in Cohort 3 as recovered. Looked up from germline, CDR1 is SGDLS and CDR2 is YYNGEE. Losses at the gene ends were 3 bases for V and 4 bases for J; bases not matched to a gene: 6. This CDR3 has 14 amino acids. Method: immunoSEQ multiplex PCR; TCRdb's copy keeps in-frame clones and lacks some. This table holds about 270,000 clones, around 91% found once. V gene TRBV9 combines with J gene TRBJ1-2; TRBD1 agrees at 7 bases. The material sequenced was PBMCs or T cells enriched from blood (not recorded which). The TCR was taken from a woman under 30 who had recovered from COVID-19. The CDR3 DNA reads TGTGCCAGCAGCGACCACCGGGACAGCTATGGCTACACCTTC. It specifies CASSDHRDSYGYTF.